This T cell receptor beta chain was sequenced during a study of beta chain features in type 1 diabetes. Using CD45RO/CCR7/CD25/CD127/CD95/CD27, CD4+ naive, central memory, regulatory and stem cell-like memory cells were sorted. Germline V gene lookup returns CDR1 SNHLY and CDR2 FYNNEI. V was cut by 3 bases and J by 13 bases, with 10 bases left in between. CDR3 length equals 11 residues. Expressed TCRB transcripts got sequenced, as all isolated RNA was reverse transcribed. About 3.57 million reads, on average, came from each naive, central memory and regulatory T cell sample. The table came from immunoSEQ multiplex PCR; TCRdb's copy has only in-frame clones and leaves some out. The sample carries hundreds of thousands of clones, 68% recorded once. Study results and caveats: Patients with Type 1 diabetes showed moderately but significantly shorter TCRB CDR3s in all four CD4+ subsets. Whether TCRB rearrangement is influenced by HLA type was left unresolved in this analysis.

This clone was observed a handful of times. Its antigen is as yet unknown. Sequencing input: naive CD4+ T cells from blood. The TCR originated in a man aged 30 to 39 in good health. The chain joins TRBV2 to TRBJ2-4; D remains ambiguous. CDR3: CASSEAQLQYF. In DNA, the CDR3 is TGTGCCAGCAGTGAGGCACAATTGCAGTACTTC. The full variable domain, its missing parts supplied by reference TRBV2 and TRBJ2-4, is EPEVTQTPSHQVTQMGQEVILRCVPISNHLYFYWYRQILGQKVEFLVSFYNNEISEKSEIFDDQFSVERPDGSNFTLKIRSTKLEDSAMYFCASSEAQLQYFGAGTRLSVL.